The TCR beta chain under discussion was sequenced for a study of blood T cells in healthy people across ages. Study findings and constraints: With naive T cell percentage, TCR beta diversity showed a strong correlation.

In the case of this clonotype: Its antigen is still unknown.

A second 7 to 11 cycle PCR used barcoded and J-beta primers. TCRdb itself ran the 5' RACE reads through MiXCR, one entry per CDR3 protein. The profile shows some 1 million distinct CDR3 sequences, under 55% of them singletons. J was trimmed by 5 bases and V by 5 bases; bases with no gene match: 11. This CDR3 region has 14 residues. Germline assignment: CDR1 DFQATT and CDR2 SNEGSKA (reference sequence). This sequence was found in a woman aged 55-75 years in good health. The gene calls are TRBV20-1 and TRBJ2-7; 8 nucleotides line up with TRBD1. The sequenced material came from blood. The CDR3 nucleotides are TGCAGTGCTCCAAAGACAGGGGCGCTCCACGAGCAGTACTTC. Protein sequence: CSAPKTGALHEQYF.